The sequence of this T cell receptor (beta chain) was determined in a study of T cell repertoires in cytomegalovirus infection. This clonotype was seen repeatedly, ten times or more. A single record per CDR3 protein comes from TCRdb applying MiXCR to the reads. The table shows some 240,000 distinct CDR3 sequences, with more than 15% occurring only once. This clonotype was obtained from a human donor in good health (CMV status not recorded). Some clones in this sample may be carry-over from other donors' samples. Sequences were obtained from CD8+ T cells from PBMCs.

CDR3 sequence (DNA): TGTGCCAGCAGCTGGCCTCACGACAGGGACTCTGGCTACACCTTC. Its translation is CASSWPHDRDSGYTF. The chain links TRBV7-2 to TRBJ1-2; 7 bases line up with TRBD1. Germline V gives CDR1 SGHTA, CDR2 FQGNSA. V lost 4 bases to trimming and J lost 7 bases; unmatched junction nucleotides: 12. The CDR3 runs 15 residues.